This TCR beta chain comes out of a study of OX40 agonist ivuxolimab in advanced cancers. Study at large: The treatment was a fully human IgG2 OX40 agonist, ivuxolimab. The dose of intravenous ivuxolimab that patients received every 2 weeks ranged from 0.01 to 10 mg/kg. Study observations and caveats: The authors also found low normalized T-cell clonal expansion in some nonresponders.

CDR1 and CDR2 (germline): SGHAT, FQNNGV. The V segment lost 4 bases and the J segment 2 bases; nucleotides outside the gene matches: 5. The CDR3 runs to 15 residues. This clone was seen once. Its antigen remains unknown. Here immunoSEQ multiplex PCR was the method, and the copy in TCRdb shows in-frame clones only, minus some. The sample holds under 25,000 clones, roughly 78% seen once. The sample was CD4+ or CD8+ T cells sorted from blood, taken in a trial of the OX40 agonist ivuxolimab. The TCR sequence derives from an adult with an advanced solid tumor such as melanoma, head and neck, liver or kidney cancer. The V call is TRBV11-2, the J call TRBJ2-7; the match to TRBD1 covers 10 bases. The CDR3 region is CASSSPDRGPYEQYF. Here the CDR3 DNA reads TGTGCCAGCAGCTCCCCCGACAGGGGGCCCTACGAGCAGTACTTC.